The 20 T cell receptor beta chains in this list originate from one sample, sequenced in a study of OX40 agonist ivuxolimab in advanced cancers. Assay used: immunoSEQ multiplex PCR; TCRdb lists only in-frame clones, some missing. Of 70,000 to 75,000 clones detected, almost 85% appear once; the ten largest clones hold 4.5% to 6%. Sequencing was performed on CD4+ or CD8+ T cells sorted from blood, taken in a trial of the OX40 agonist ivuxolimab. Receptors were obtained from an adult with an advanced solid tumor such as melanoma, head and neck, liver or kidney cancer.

CDR3 nucleotide sequence: TGTGCCAGCTCACTTTTCAGGGAGGAGCTGTTTTTT. It encodes CASSLFREELFF. The chain uses TRBV18 and TRBJ2-2; D might be TRBD1 (5 bases). Trimming took 4 bases from V and 10 from J, leaving 10 bases between them. This CDR3 comprises 12 residues. CDR1 is KGHSH, CDR2 LQKENI, per germline.

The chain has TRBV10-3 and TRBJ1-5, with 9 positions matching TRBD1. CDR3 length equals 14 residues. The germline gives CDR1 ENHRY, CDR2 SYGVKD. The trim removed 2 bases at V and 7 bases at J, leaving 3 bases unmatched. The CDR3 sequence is CAISERTGVQPQHF. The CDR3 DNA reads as TGTGCCATCAGTGAGCGGACAGGGGTCCAGCCCCAGCATTTT.

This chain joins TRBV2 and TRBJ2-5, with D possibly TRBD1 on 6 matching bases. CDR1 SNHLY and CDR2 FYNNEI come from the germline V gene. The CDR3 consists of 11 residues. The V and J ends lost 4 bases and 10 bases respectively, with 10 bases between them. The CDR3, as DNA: TGTGCCAGCAGTGGGGCAGGGGACCAGTACTTC. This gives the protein CASSGAGDQYF. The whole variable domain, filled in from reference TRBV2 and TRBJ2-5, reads EPEVTQTPSHQVTQMGQEVILRCVPISNHLYFYWYRQILGQKVEFLVSFYNNEISEKSEIFDDQFSVERPDGSNFTLKIRSTKLEDSAMYFCASSGAGDQYFGPGTRLLVL.

The CDR3 sequence is CASSGGDSGANVLTF. The DNA for the CDR3 is TGCGCCAGCAGCGGTGGGGACTCTGGGGCCAACGTCCTGACTTTC. J is TRBJ2-6 and V is TRBV5-1, with D uncertain. CDR1 is SGHRS, CDR2 YFSETQ, per germline. The CDR3 runs to 15 residues. Trimming took 4 bases from V and 0 from J, leaving 8 bases between them.

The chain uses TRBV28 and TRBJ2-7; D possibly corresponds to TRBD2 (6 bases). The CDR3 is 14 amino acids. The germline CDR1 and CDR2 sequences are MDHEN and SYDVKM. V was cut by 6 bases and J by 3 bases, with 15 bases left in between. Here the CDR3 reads CASSLSGHLYEQYF. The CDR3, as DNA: TGTGCCAGCAGCCTTAGCGGTCACCTCTACGAGCAGTACTTC.

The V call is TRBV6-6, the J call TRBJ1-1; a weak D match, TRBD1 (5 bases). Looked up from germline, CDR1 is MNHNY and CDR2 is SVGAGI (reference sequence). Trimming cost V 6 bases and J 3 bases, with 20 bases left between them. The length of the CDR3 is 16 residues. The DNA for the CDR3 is TGTGCCAGCAGCGATTCGGGGGTAGGAGGGGACACTGAAGCTTTCTTT. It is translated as CASSDSGVGGDTEAFF.

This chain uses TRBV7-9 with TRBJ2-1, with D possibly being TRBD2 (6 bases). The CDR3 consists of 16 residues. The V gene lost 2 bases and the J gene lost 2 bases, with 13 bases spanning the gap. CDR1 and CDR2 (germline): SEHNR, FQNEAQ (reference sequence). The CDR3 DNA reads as TGTGCCAGCAGCTTAATCTCCCGGGGGACCTACAATGAGCAGTTCTTC. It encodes CASSLISRGTYNEQFF. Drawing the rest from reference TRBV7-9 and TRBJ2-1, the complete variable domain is DTGVSQNPRHKITKRGQNVTFRCDPISEHNRLYWYRQTLGQGPEFLTYFQNEAQLEKSRLLSDRFSAERPKGSFSTLEIQRTEQGDSAMYLCASSLISRGTYNEQFFGPGTRLTVL.

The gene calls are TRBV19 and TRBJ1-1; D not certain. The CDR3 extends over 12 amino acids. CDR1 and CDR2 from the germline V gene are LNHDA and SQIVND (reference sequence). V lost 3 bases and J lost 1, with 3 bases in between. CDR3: CASSMGNTEAFF. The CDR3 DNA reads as TGTGCCAGTAGTATGGGGAACACTGAAGCTTTCTTT. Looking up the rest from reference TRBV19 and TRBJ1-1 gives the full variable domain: DGGITQSPKYLFRKEGQNVTLSCEQNLNHDAMYWYRQDPGQGLRLIYYSQIVNDFQKGDIAEGYSVSREKKESFPLTVTSAQKNPTAFYLCASSMGNTEAFFGQGTRLTVV.

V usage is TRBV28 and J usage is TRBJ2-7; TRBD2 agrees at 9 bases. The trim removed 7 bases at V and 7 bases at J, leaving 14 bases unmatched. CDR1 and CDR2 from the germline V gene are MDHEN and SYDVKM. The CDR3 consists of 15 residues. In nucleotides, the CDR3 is TGTGCCAGCACCTCCCGGCTAGCGGGGTCGGGAGAGCAGTACTTC. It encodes CASTSRLAGSGEQYF.

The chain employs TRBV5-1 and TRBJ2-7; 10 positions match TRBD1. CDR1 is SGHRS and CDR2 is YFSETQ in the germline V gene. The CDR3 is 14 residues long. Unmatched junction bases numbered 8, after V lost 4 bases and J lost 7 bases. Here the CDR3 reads CASSAGQGLEEQYF. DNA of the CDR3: TGCGCCAGCAGCGCGGGACAGGGGCTGGAGGAGCAGTACTTC.

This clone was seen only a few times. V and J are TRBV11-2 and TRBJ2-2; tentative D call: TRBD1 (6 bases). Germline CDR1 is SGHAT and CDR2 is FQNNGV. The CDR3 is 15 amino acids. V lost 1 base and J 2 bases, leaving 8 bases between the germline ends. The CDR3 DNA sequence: TGTGCCAGCAGCTTAGGGGACACTAACACCGGGGAGCTGTTTTTT. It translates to CASSLGDTNTGELFF.

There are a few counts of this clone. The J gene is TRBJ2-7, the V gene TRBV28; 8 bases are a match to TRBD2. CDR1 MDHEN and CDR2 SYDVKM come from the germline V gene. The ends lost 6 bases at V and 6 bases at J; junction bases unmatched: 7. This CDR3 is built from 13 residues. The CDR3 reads CASRSGGRSEQYF. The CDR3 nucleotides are TGTGCCAGCAGATCGGGAGGGAGATCCGAGCAGTACTTC.

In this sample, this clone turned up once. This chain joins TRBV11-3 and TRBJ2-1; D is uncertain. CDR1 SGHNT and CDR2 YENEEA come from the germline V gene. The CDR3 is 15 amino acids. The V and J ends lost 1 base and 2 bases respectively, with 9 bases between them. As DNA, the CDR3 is TGTGCCAGCAGCTTAGGTCTTGGGGCCTACAATGAGCAGTTCTTC. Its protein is CASSLGLGAYNEQFF.

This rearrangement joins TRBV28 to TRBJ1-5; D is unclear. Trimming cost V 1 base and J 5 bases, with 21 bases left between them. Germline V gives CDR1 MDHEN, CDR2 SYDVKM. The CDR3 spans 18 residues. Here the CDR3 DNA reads TGTGCCAGCAGTTTATTTTCGTTTGGCAGTGGGTCCCATCAGCCCCAGCATTTT. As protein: CASSLFSFGSGSHQPQHF. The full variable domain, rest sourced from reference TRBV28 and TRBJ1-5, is DVKVTQSSRYLVKRTGEKVFLECVQDMDHENMFWYRQDPGLGLRLIYFSYDVKMKEKGDIPEGYSVSREKKERFSLILESASTNQTSMYLCASSLFSFGSGSHQPQHFGDGTRLSIL.

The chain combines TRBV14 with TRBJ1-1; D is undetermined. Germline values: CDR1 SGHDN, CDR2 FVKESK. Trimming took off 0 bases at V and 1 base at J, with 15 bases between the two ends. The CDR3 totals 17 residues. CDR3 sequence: CASSQDGAMLWNTEAFF. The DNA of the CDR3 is TGTGCCAGCAGCCAAGACGGTGCAATGCTTTGGAACACTGAAGCTTTCTTT.

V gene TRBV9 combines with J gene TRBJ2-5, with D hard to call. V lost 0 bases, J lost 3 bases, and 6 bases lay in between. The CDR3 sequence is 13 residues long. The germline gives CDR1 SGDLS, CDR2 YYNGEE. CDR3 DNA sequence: TGTGCCAGCAGCGTAGCTGGGAAAGAGACCCAGTACTTC. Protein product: CASSVAGKETQYF.

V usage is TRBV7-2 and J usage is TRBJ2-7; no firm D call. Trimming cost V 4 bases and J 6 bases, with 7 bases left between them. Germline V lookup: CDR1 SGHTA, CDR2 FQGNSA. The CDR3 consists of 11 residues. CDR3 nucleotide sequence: TGTGCCAGCAGCTATATAAGCGAGCAGTACTTC. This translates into CASSYISEQYF.

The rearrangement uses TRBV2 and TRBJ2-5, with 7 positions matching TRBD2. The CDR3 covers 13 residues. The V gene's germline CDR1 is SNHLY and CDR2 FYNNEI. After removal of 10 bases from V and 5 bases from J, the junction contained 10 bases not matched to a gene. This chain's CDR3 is CATSGLPRETQYF. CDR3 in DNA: TGTGCCACCTCGGGACTACCCAGGGAGACCCAGTACTTC.

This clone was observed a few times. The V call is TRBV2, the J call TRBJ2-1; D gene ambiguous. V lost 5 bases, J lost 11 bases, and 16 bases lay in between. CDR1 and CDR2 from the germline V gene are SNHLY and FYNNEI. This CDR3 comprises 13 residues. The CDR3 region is CASSPDPNKQQFF. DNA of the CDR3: TGTGCCAGCAGTCCAGACCCGAATAAGCAGCAGTTCTTC.

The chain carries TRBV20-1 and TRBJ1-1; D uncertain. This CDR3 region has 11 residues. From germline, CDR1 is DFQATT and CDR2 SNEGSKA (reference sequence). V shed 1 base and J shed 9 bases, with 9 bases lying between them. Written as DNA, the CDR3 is TGCAGTGCTAGAGGCCAGCCAAAAGCTTTCTTT. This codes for CSARGQPKAFF.